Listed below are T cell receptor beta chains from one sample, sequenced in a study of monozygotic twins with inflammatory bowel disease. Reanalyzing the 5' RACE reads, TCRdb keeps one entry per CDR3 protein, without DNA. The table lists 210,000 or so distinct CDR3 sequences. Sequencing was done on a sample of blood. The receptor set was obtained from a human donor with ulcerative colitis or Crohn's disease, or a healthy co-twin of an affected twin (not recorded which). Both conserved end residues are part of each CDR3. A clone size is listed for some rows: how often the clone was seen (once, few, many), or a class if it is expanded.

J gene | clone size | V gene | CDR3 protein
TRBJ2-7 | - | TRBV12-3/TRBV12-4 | CASSLSFVFDSSYEQYF
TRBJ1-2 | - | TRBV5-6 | CASRTRINYGYTF
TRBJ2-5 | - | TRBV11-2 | CASSLGIARLAGRQETQYF
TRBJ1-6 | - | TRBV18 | CASSSDRAGVSPLHF
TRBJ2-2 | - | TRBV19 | CASSNFQGNTGELFF
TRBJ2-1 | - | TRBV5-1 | CASSRGRLEWYNEQFF
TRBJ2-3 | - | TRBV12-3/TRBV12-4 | CASSIAGASTDTQYF
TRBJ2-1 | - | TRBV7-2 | CASQRYNEQFF
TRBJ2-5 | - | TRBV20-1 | CSAPTGEETQYF
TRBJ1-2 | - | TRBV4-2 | CASSEASYGYTF
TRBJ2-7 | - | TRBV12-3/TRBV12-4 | CASSSAPDKEYEQYF
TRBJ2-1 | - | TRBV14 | CASSLSGGARNEQFF
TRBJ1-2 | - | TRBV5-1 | CASRLGADTYGYTF
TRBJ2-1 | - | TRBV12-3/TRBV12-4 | CASNTDPRVYNEQFF
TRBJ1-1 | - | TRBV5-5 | CASSLGFGPNTEAFF
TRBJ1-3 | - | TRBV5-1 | CASSFGTGGNTIYF
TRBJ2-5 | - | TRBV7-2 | CASSLAPWAGRKETQYF
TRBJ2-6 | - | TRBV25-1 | CASSEFGEGTSGANVLTF
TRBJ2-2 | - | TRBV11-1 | CASSLDSSNTGELFF
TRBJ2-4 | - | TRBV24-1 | CATSEGGIEKNIQYF
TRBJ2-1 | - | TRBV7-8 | CASSYDYSSYNEQFF
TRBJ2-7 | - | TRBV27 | CASSLLGQGFEQYF
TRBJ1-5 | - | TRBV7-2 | CASSPQTDSNQPQHF
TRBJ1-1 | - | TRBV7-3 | CASSPHGQMNTEAFF
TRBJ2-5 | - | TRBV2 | CASSESVETQYF
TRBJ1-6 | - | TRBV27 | CASTGPNSPLHF
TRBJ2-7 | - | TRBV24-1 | CATSDTPGAGGGTYEQYF
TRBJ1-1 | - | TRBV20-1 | CSAFFWPQPTEAFF
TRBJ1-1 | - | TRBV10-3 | CAIHIVEEAFF
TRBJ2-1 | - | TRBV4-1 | CASSQTPGTGANEQFF
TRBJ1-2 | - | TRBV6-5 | CASKLDSLDGYTF
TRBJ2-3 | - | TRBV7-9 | CASSSSQADTQYF
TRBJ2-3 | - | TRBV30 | CAWSWRQYTDTQYF
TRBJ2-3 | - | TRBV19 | CASSIWGSTDTQYF
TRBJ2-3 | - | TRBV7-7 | CASSERNTDTQYF
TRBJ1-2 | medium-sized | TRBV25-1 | CASSRGTNYGYTF
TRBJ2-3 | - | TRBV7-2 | CASSRTSGGLSTDTQYF
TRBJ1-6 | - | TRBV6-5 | CASSYPLLGSIFGPLHF
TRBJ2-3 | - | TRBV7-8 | CASSLIAGGPMGTQYF
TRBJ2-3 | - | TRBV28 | CASSFRAPTDTQYF
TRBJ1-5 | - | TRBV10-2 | CATAGEYNQPQHF